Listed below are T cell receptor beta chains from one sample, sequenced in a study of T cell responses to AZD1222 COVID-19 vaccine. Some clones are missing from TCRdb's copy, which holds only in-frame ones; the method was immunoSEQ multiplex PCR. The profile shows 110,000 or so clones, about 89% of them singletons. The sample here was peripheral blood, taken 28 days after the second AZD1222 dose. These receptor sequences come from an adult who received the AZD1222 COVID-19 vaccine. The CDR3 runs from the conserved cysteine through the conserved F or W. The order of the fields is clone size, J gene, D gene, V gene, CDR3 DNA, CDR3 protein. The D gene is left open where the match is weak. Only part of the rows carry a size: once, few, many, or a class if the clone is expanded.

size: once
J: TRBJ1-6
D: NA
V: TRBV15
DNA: TGTGCCACCAGCAGAGAGGGTGATGGGGGTTCACCCCTCCACTTT
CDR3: CATSREGDGGSPLHF

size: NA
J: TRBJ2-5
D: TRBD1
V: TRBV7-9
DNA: TGTGCCAGCAGTAACCAAGACAGGGTACGCCAAGAGACCCAGTACTTC
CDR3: CASSNQDRVRQETQYF

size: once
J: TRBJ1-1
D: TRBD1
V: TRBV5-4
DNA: TGTGCCAGCACCTTGGGAGTGGGGACAGGGTCCTCTGAAGCTTTCTTT
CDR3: CASTLGVGTGSSEAFF

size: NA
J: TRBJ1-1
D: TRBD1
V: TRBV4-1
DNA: TGCGCCAGCAGGGCACCGGGACAGGGGGACACTGAAGCTTTCTTT
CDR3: CASRAPGQGDTEAFF

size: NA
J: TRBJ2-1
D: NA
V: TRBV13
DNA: TGTGCCAGCAGCTTAGATACGGCAGGGGAGAATGAGCAGTTCTTC
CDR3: CASSLDTAGENEQFF

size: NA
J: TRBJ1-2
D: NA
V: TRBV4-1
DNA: TGCGCCAGCAGCCAAGAGCATGGGGGTCTCGGCTATGGCTACACCTTC
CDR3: CASSQEHGGLGYGYTF

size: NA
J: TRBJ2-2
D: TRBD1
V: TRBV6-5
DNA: TGTGCCAGCAGCCGCTGGACAGGGAACACCGGGGAGCTGTTTTTT
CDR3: CASSRWTGNTGELFF

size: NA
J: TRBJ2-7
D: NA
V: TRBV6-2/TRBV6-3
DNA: TGTGCCAGCAGTACAGGGTCCTACGAGCAGTACTTC
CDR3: CASSTGSYEQYF

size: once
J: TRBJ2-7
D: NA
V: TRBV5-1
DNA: TGCGCCAGCAGCTTCGGGACGGGTACCTACGAGCAGTACTTC
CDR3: CASSFGTGTYEQYF

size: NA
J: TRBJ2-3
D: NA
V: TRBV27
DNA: TGTGCCAGCAGTTTAGTGGGAGGCTGGGCAGATACGCAGTATTTT
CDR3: CASSLVGGWADTQYF

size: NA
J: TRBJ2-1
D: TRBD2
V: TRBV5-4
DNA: TGTGCCAGCAGCGGGACTAGCGGGGAAAGCTCCTACAATGAGCAGTTCTTC
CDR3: CASSGTSGESSYNEQFF

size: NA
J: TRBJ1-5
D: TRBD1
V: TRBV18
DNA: TGTGCCAGCTCTTTTGGACAGGGTGGTCAGCCCCAGCATTTT
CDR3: CASSFGQGGQPQHF

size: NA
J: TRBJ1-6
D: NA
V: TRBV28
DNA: TGTGCCAGCAGTTTTGGCGGTTCACCCCTCCACTTT
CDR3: CASSFGGSPLHF

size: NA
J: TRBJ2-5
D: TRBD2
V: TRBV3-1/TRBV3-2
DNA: TGTGCCAGCAGCTGGCCCCCGGGACTAGCGGGAGCCTCTTACCAAGAGACCCAGTACTTC
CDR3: CASSWPPGLAGASYQETQYF

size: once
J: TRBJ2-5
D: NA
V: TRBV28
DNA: TGTGCCAGCAGTTACCAAGAGACCCAGTACTTC
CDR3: CASSYQETQYF

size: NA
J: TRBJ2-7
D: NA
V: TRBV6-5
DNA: TGTGCCAGTTGGGCTGGAGATGAGTCCTACGAGCAGTACTTC
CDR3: CASWAGDESYEQYF

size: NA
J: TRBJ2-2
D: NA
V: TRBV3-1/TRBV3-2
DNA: TGTGCCAGCAGCCGAGCGGAGGGCGAATTAAACACCGGGGAGCTGTTTTTT
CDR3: CASSRAEGELNTGELFF

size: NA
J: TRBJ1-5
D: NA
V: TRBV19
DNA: NA
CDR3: CASAHIGVSPSIF

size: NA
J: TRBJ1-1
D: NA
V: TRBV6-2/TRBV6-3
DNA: TGTGCCAGCAGTTCGGACTGGGGGTACACTGAAGCTTTCTTT
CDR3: CASSSDWGYTEAFF

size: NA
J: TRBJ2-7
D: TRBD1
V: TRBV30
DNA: TGTGCCTGGGACCCGGACAGGGGCTACGAGCAGTACTTC
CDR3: CAWDPDRGYEQYF

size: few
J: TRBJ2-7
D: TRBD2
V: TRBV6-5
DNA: TGTGCCAGCAGTTCCGCAACTAGCGGACAGTACTTC
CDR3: CASSSATSGQYF

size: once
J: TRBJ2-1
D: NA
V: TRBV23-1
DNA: TGCGCCAGCAGTCAATCGAACAGGCGGGTTCACAATGAGCAGTTCTTC
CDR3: CASSQSNRRVHNEQFF

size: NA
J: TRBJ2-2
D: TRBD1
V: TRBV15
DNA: TGTGCCACCAGTCGGACAGGGGGCAACACCGGGGAGCTGTTTTTT
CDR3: CATSRTGGNTGELFF

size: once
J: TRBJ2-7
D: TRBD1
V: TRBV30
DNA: TGTGCCTGGAGTGTTAGTCAGGGGGCCCTCCGCAGGTACTTC
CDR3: CAWSVSQGALRRYF

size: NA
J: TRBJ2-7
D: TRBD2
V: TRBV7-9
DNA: TGTGCCAGCAGCTTAGCGGGACTAGCGGGAGGCGAGCAGTACTTC
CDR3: CASSLAGLAGGEQYF

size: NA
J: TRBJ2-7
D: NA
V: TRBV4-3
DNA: TGCGCCAGCAGCCAAGAAAGGGGTTACTCCTACGAGCAGTACTTC
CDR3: CASSQERGYSYEQYF

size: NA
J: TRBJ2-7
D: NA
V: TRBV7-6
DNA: TGTGCCAGCAGCCTTCTCCCCCCGGGACGGAGTAACTACGAGCAGTACTTC
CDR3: CASSLLPPGRSNYEQYF

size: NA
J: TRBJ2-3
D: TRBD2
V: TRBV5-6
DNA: TGTGCCAGCAGCTCATTAGCGGGTCTTAGCACAGATACGCAGTATTTT
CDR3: CASSSLAGLSTDTQYF

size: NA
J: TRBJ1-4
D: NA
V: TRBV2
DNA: TGTGCCAGCAACGCCCAGGGGATGCGCGAAAAACTGTTTTTT
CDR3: CASNAQGMREKLFF

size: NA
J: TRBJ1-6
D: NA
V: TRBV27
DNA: TGTGCCAGCAGTCCCCGACGGAACTATAATTCACCCCTCCACTTT
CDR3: CASSPRRNYNSPLHF

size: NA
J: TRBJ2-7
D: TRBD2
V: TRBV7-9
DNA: TGTGCCAGCAGCTTAGTCAAGGCTAGCGGGCACTACGAGCAGTACTTC
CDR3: CASSLVKASGHYEQYF

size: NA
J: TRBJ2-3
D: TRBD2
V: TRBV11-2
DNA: TGTGCCAGCAGCTCGGCGGGAGCCTTGGGTACGCAGTATTTT
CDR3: CASSSAGALGTQYF

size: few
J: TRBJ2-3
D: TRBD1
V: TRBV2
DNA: TGTGCCAGCAGTGAACAGGGACAGGGGGCAGATACGCAGTATTTT
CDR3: CASSEQGQGADTQYF

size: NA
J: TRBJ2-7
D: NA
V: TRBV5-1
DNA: TGCGCCAGCAGCTTGGCCGGGTCTTTATCCTACGAGCAGTACTTC
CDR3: CASSLAGSLSYEQYF

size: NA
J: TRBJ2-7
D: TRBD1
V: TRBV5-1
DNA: TGCGCCAGCAGCTTGCTTGGGACAGGGAACTCGTACGAGCAGTACTTC
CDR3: CASSLLGTGNSYEQYF

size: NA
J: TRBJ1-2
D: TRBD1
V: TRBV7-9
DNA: TGTGCCAGCAGCTTACCCGGAACAGGGGGCTTAGGCTATGGCTACACCTTC
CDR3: CASSLPGTGGLGYGYTF

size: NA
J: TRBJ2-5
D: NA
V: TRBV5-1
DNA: TGCGCCAGCACGGAGCCACAAGAGACCCAGTACTTC
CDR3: CASTEPQETQYF

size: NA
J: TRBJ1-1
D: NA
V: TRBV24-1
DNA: TGTGCCACCAGTATCAACAGGTTAGCGGAAGCTTTCTTT
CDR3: CATSINRLAEAFF

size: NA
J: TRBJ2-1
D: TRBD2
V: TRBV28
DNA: TGTGCCAGCAGTTTTTCCGGGACTAGCGGGAGAGGGAATGAGCAGTTCTTC
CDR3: CASSFSGTSGRGNEQFF

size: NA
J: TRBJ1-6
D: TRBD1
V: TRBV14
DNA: TGTGCCAGCAGCCATCACCGACAGGGGATCTATAATTCACCCCTCCACTTT
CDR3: CASSHHRQGIYNSPLHF

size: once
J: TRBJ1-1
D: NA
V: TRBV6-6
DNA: TGTGCCAGTAACTATGGGGGGAGGAGGACTGAAGCTTTCTTT
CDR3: CASNYGGRRTEAFF

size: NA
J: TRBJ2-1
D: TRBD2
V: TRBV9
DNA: TGTGCCAGCAGCCCCATGGGACTAGTTCACGAGCAGTTCTTC
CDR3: CASSPMGLVHEQFF

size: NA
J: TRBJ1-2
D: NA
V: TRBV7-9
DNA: TGTGCCAGCAGCTTAGCTCAGGGGTCGAACTATGGCTACACCTTC
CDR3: CASSLAQGSNYGYTF

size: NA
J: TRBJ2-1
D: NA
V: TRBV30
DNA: TGTGCCTGGAGTGTAGCGTCTAGCAGATACAATGAGCAGTTCTTC
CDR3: CAWSVASSRYNEQFF

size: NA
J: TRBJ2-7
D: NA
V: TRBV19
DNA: TGTGCCAGTAGTATTGGGCTAGCCGCCTACGAGCAGTACTTC
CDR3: CASSIGLAAYEQYF

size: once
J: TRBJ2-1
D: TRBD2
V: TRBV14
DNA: TGTGCCAGCAGCCAGGGGGGGTGGTCCTACAATGAGCAGTTCTTC
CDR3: CASSQGGWSYNEQFF

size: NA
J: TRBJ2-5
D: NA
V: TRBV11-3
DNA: TGTGCCAGCAGCCCTTCGTGGGAGACCCAGTACTTC
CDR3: CASSPSWETQYF

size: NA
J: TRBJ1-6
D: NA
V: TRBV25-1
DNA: TGTGCCAGCAGCAGGGGAAATTCACCCCTCCACTTT
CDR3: CASSRGNSPLHF

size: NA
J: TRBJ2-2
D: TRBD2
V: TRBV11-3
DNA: TGTGCCAGCAGCCCCCGGTGGGGACTAGCGTCGAACACCGGGGAGCTGTTTTTT
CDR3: CASSPRWGLASNTGELFF

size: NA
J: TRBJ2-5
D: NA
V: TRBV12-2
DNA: TGTGCAAGTCGCTTAGGTCACATAGTGTGGGACCAAGAGACCCAGTACTTC
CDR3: CASRLGHIVWDQETQYF

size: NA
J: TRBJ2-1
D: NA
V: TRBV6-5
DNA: TGTGCCAGCAGTTCTTGGGGGGGCGAGGACAATGAGCAGTTCTTC
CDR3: CASSSWGGEDNEQFF

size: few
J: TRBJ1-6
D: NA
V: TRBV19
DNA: TGTGCCAGTAGTATCTCCCCCATGGCCAGCTCGGAATCGAGGGCCCTCCACTTT
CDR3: CASSISPMASSESRALHF

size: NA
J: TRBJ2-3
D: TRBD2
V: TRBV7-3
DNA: TGTGCCAGCAGCCTCCCGGGGGGATACACAGATACGCAGTATTTT
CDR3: CASSLPGGYTDTQYF

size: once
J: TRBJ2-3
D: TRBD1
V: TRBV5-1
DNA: TGCGCCAGCAGCCCCTCAACCGGGACAGGGGGCTTAAATACGCAGTATTTT
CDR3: CASSPSTGTGGLNTQYF